Included here is one T cell receptor (beta chain) sequence, with context. This entry is derived from a study of blood T cell repertoires in COVID-19. Study-level information: Both acute and convalescent COVID-19 samples were obtained from the United States, Italy and Spain. In each case, the material was cDNA or gDNA derived from T cells, B-cell-depleted T cells, or PBMCs.

Study members were between about 18 and 100 years old and lived in some 26 US regions. Germline V CDR1 and CDR2: SNHLY, FYNNEI. V was clipped by 5 bases and J by 7 bases; unmatched bases: 7. The CDR3 has 13 residues. Here immunoSEQ multiplex PCR was the method, and the copy in TCRdb shows in-frame clones only, minus some. This sample has roughly 200,000 clones, with 85% to 90% found just once. This TCR derives from a man aged 35 to 55 who had recovered from COVID-19. Material: PBMCs or T cells enriched from blood (not recorded which). The chain joins TRBV2 to TRBJ1-2, with 7 bases matching TRBD1. CDR3 loop: CASSRTGRGGYTF. Here the CDR3 DNA reads TGTGCCAGCAGTCGGACAGGACGGGGTGGCTACACCTTC.